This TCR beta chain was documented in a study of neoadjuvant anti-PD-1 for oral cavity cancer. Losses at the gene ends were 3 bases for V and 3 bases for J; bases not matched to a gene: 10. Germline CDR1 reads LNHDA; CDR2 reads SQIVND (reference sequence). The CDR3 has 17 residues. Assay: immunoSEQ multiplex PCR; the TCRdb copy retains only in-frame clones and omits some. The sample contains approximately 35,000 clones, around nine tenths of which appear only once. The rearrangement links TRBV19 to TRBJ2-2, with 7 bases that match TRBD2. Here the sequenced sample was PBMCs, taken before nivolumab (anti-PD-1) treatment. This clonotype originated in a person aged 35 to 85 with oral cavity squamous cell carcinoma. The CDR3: CASSMRLAQTHTGELFF. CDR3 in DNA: TGTGCCAGTAGTATGCGACTAGCCCAAACCCACACCGGGGAGCTGTTTTTT. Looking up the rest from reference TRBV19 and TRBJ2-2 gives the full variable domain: DGGITQSPKYLFRKEGQNVTLSCEQNLNHDAMYWYRQDPGQGLRLIYYSQIVNDFQKGDIAEGYSVSREKKESFPLTVTSAQKNPTAFYLCASSMRLAQTHTGELFFGEGSRLTVL.